The source of this T cell receptor beta chain is a study of blood T cells in healthy people across ages. The use of a sample-barcoded 5' primer and a J-beta primer mix characterized a second PCR of about 7 to 12 cycles. One entry per CDR3 protein, called by TCRdb with MiXCR from the 5' RACE reads. The table has about 1,500,000 distinct CDR3 sequences, about 40% seen once. The CDR3 is 14 amino acids. The germline CDR1 and CDR2 sequences are SNHLY and FYNNEI. The junction had 7 bases not matched to a gene; V was cut back by 6 bases and J by 3 bases. Overall study findings and caveats: Age brought a roughly linear fall in TCR beta diversity measured per million T cells. CMV status of donors was not determined, possibly confounding expanded clonotype changes. Strong correlation linked observed beta diversity and percent naive T cells. The study regarded diversity estimates from one million T cells as underestimates.

In its sample, this clonotype was seen many times. Its cognate antigen is unknown. The clonotype originates from a woman between 18 and 29 years old in good health. This chain joins TRBV2 and TRBJ2-7; 8 nucleotides agree with TRBD1. Sequenced: blood. CDR3: CASRGQGFGYEQYF. As DNA, the CDR3 is TGTGCCAGCAGAGGACAGGGTTTCGGCTACGAGCAGTACTTC.